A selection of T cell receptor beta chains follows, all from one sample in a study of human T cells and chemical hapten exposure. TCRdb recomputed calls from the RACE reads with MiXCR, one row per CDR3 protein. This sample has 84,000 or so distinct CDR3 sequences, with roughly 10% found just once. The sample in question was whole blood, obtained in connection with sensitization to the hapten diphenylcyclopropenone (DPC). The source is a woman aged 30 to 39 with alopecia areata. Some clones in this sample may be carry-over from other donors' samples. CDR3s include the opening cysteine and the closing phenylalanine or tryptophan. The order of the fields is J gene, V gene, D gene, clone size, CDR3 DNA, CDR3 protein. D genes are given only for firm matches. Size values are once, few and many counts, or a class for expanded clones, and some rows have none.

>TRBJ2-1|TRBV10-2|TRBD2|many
TGCGCCAGCAGTGGGGGACTAGCGGCCCCCAATGAGCAGTTCTTC
CASSGGLAAPNEQFF
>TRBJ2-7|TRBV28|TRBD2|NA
TGTGCCAGCAGCCCTAGCGGGATAAGTAACTACGAGCGGTACTTC
CASSPSGISNYERYF
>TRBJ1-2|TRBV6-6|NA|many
TGTGCCAGCAGTTACCCTTCTGAGGGGAAGGACAACTATGGCTACACCTTC
CASSYPSEGKDNYGYTF
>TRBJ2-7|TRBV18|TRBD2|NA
TGTGCCAGCTCACCACGGGCGGGAGACTACGAGCAGTACTTC
CASSPRAGDYEQYF
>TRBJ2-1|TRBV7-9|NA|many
TGTGCCAGCAGCTTAGGGAGGGATGAGCAGTTCTTC
CASSLGRDEQFF
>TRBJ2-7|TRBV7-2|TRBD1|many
TGTGCCAGCAGGGACAGGAGCTCCTACGAGCAGTACTTC
CASRDRSSYEQYF
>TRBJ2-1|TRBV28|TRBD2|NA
TGTGCCAGCAGTTCTCCGGGACTAGCGGGGTCTGAGCAGTTCTTC
CASSSPGLAGSEQFF
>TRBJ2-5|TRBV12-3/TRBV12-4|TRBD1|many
TGTGCCAGCAGTCCCGGGACAGGGGTACAGACCCAGTACTTC
CASSPGTGVQTQYF
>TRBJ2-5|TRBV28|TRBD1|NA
TGTGCCAGCAGTCCCGCCCTCACAGGGGAACGAGAGACCCAGTACTTC
CASSPALTGERETQYF
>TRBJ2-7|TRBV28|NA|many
TGTGCCAGCAGTTCCACACTTTACGAGCAGTACTTC
CASSSTLYEQYF
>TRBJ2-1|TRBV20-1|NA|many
TGCAGTGGAGAGGATTACAATGAGCAGTTCTTC
CSGEDYNEQFF
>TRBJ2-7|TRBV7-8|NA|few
TGTGCCAGCAGCTTGGGGCAGAAATACGAGCAGTACTTC
CASSLGQKYEQYF
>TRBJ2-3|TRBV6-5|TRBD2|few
TGTGCCAGCAGTCGGACTAGCGGGAGAGCAGATACGCAGTATTTT
CASSRTSGRADTQYF
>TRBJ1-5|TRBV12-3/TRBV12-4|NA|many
TGTGCCAGCAGTTTCCCACAGTCCAGGCAGCCCCAGCATTTT
CASSFPQSRQPQHF
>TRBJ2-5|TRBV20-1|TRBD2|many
TGCAGTGCCCGGGACTATCGGTCCCCGGAAGAAGAGACCCAGTACTTC
CSARDYRSPEEETQYF